These 17 T cell receptor beta chains share one sample of origin, sequenced in a study of T cells after yellow fever vaccination. TCRdb reprocessed the 5' RACE reads via MiXCR and lists one record per CDR3 protein. The top ten hold about 24% of the sample, which has 300,000 or so distinct CDR3 sequences, under 5% seen once. Sequences were derived from PBMCs, sampled 5 days after the yellow fever booster vaccination. Source of these receptors: a man aged 18 to 30 who received the YFV17D yellow fever vaccine.

The sample holds a few counts of this clonotype. The chain couples TRBV5-1 to TRBJ2-1; D is uncertain. The ends were cut back, 1 base at V and 4 bases at J, with 6 bases in the middle. The V gene's germline CDR1 is SGHRS and CDR2 YFSETQ. This CDR3 region has 13 residues. CDR3 loop: CASSLFLYNEQFF. The DNA of the CDR3 is TGCGCCAGCAGCTTGTTCCTATACAATGAGCAGTTCTTC.

The gene calls are TRBV28 and TRBJ1-4, with TRBD1 as a possible D gene (6 bases). V was clipped by 5 bases and J by 7 bases, with 14 bases between them. The CDR3 spans 14 residues. Germline lookup yields CDR1 MDHEN and CDR2 SYDVKM. CDR3 amino acids: CASSQTTGREKLFF. The CDR3 DNA follows: TGTGCCAGCAGTCAAACGACAGGCCGTGAAAAACTGTTTTTT.

This clonotype appeared many times. V usage is TRBV4-1 and J usage is TRBJ2-5; no reliable D call. This CDR3 comprises 15 residues. Germline V gives CDR1 MGHRA, CDR2 YSYEKL. V lost 2 bases to trimming and J lost 5 bases, with 15 bases between them. CDR3 DNA sequence: TGCGCCAGCAGCCAACCGGGCCCCGGTAGGGAGACCCAGTACTTC. Its protein product is CASSQPGPGRETQYF.

This clonotype was found many times. This chain joins TRBV5-1 and TRBJ1-3; unclear D gene. V was cut by 4 bases and J by 7 bases, with 12 bases left in between. Germline CDR1 reads SGHRS; CDR2 reads YFSETQ. This CDR3 has 13 amino acids. The CDR3 region is CASSDKVHNTIYF. The CDR3 DNA follows: TGCGCCAGCAGCGACAAGGTTCACAACACCATATATTTT. The full variable domain, with the rest looked up from reference TRBV5-1 and TRBJ1-3, is KAGVTQTPRYLIKTRGQQVTLSCSPISGHRSVSWYQQTPGQGLQFLFEYFSETQRNKGNFPGRFSGRQFSNSRSEMNVSTLELGDSALYLCASSDKVHNTIYFGEGSWLTVV.

This clonotype was counted ten times or more. This chain connects TRBV20-1 to TRBJ2-7; either TRBD1 or TRBD2 may fit D (5 bases each). Looked up from germline, CDR1 is DFQATT and CDR2 is SNEGSKA (reference sequence). V lost 6 bases and J lost 2, with 20 bases in between. The CDR3 consists of 15 residues. DNA for the CDR3: TGCAGTGCCCCAAATGAGGGGTACAGCCCCTACGAGCAGTACTTC. It translates to CSAPNEGYSPYEQYF.

This sequence joins TRBV5-6 and TRBJ1-1, with D possibly being TRBD1 (5 bases). The CDR3 is 15 amino acids. V was clipped by 4 bases and J by 0 bases, with 13 bases between them. Germline V lookup: CDR1 SGHDT, CDR2 YYEEEE. In nucleotides, the CDR3 is TGTGCCAGCAGCGCTCCAGGGCTGCTGAACACTGAAGCTTTCTTT. This gives the protein CASSAPGLLNTEAFF.

This clonotype was observed at least ten times. V usage is TRBV7-6 and J usage is TRBJ2-1; D perhaps matches TRBD2 (6 bases). V lost 1 base and J 12 bases, leaving 19 bases between the germline ends. CDR3 size: 15 residues. CDR1 SGHVS and CDR2 FNYEAQ come from the germline V gene. CDR3 nucleotide sequence: TGTGCCAGCAGCTTAGAAAGAGGAGGGCTTGACCGGCAGTTCTTC. It yields the protein CASSLERGGLDRQFF.

This clonotype was observed many times. This chain links TRBV5-4 with TRBJ1-2; D remains ambiguous. Trimming removed 5 bases at V and 8 bases at J, with 22 bases between. The CDR3 runs 15 residues. Germline values: CDR1 SGHNT, CDR2 YYREEE (reference sequence). Here the CDR3 reads CASRPGGQEGKGYTF. Written as DNA, the CDR3 is TGTGCCAGCAGACCCGGCGGGCAGGAGGGAAAAGGCTACACCTTC.

The V call is TRBV7-2, the J call TRBJ1-1; D remains unclear. Trimming removed 3 bases from V and 2 bases from J, with 10 bases in between. Germline-derived CDR1 and CDR2 are SGHTA and FQGNSA. The CDR3 length is 14 residues. The DNA of the CDR3 is TGTGCCAGCAGCTTCTCCGCGGCCAACACTGAAGCTTTCTTT. Protein sequence: CASSFSAANTEAFF.

V usage is TRBV5-1 and J usage is TRBJ2-7; 8 bases fit TRBD1. This CDR3 region has 12 residues. V gave up 7 bases and J gave up 6 bases; unmatched junction bases: 6. Germline V gene data show CDR1 as SGHRS and CDR2 as YFSETQ. Written as DNA, the CDR3 is TGCGCCAGCCGACAGGGGTTTGGCGAGCAGTACTTC. Protein: CASRQGFGEQYF.

This clonotype was detected a few times. The chain carries TRBV21-1 and TRBJ2-3; the table's D call of TRBD2 was not tested on the DNA. TRBV21-1 is classified as a pseudogene. This CDR3 has 19 amino acids. In DNA, the CDR3 is TGTGCCAGCAGCAAAGAATGGGGCATAGCGGGGGGTGGAGGAGATACGCAGTATTTT. This encodes CASSKEWGIAGGGGDTQYF.

J is TRBJ2-1 and V is TRBV27; the D gene is possibly TRBD2 (5 bases). This CDR3 has 16 amino acids. The V gene lost 2 bases and the J gene lost 4 bases, with 15 bases spanning the gap. The germline gives CDR1 MNHEY, CDR2 SMNVEV (reference sequence). DNA for the CDR3: TGTGCCAGCAGTTTAGTGGACTCCCCTCCATACAATGAGCAGTTCTTC. The encoded protein is CASSLVDSPPYNEQFF.

This clonotype was counted between two and nine times. The CDR3 nucleotides are TGTGCCAGCAGCTTATATGGCGGGGGCTCAGATACGCAGTATTTT. It yields the protein CASSLYGGGSDTQYF. The V call is TRBV7-2, the J call TRBJ2-3; D may be TRBD2 (7 bases). The V gene's germline CDR1 is SGHTA and CDR2 FQGNSA. Trimming took 2 bases from V and 4 from J, leaving 13 bases between them. CDR3 size: 15 residues.

The chain employs TRBV4-3 and TRBJ2-2; D call uncertain. The germline V gene encodes CDR1 LGHNA and CDR2 YSLEER. The germline V and J ends were trimmed by 1 base and 6 bases, with 9 bases remaining between them. This CDR3 comprises 14 residues. Written as DNA, the CDR3 is TGCGCCAGCAGCCAAGTTGGTATGGCCGGGGAGCTGTTTTTT. This codes for CASSQVGMAGELFF.

The chain uses TRBV29-1 and TRBJ2-3, with a tentative D call TRBD1 (5 bases). Looked up from germline, CDR1 is SQVTM and CDR2 is ANQGSEA. The CDR3 is made up of 12 amino acids. With 3 bases removed from V and 5 bases from J, the gap between germline ends came to 9 bases. CDR3 nucleotide sequence: TGCAGCGTTGACATTCAGGGAGATACGCAGTATTTT. It translates to CSVDIQGDTQYF.

There are a few counts of this clonotype. The chain combines TRBV5-1 with TRBJ2-5; D remains unclear. The V and J ends lost 3 bases and 5 bases respectively, with 11 bases between them. The CDR3 has 13 residues. From germline, CDR1 is SGHRS and CDR2 YFSETQ. This chain's CDR3 is CASSSDSWETQYF. The CDR3, as DNA: TGCGCCAGCAGCTCCGATAGTTGGGAGACCCAGTACTTC. The full variable domain, completed using reference TRBV5-1 and TRBJ2-5, is KAGVTQTPRYLIKTRGQQVTLSCSPISGHRSVSWYQQTPGQGLQFLFEYFSETQRNKGNFPGRFSGRQFSNSRSEMNVSTLELGDSALYLCASSSDSWETQYFGPGTRLLVL.

Ten or more counts support this clonotype. V usage is TRBV7-2 and J usage is TRBJ2-3; possibly TRBD2 for D (5 bases). Trimming cost V 8 bases and J 4 bases, with 10 bases left between them. CDR3 size: 12 residues. Germline V CDR1 and CDR2: SGHTA, FQGNSA. The CDR3 nucleotides read TGTGCCAGCGGCGGGTACGCAGATACGCAGTATTTT. Translated, it gives CASGGYADTQYF.